This T cell receptor (beta chain) was retrieved from a study of cytomegalovirus exposure and HLA in healthy donors. Study-wide points: It is likely that the observed cluster of highly shared sequence variants was a sequencing artifact. A later analysis linked a missense DCLRE1C variant to TCR beta V- and J-gene trimming. The study recorded 150 to 200 TCR beta chains that were cytomegalovirus-associated.

About this clone itself: Antigen: not known. One end of the junction varies from germline; a read error may be responsible.

The CDR3 has 17 amino acids. Germline CDR1 SGDLS, CDR2 YYNGEE. With 60 Vbeta and 13 Jbeta primers, the PCR was carried out. Measured with immunoSEQ multiplex PCR; TCRdb has only the in-frame clones, and not every one. The sample includes around 150,000 clones. The sample comprised PBMCs. The V and J genes are TRBV9 and TRBJ2-2; D perhaps matches TRBD1 (6 bases). This sequence originates from a woman in her sixties in good health and CMV-seronegative. In DNA form, the CDR3 reads TGTGCCAGCAGTAGGGTGGACCGGGACACGAAAACCGGGGAGCTGTTTTTT. Protein sequence: CASSRVDRDTKTGELFF.